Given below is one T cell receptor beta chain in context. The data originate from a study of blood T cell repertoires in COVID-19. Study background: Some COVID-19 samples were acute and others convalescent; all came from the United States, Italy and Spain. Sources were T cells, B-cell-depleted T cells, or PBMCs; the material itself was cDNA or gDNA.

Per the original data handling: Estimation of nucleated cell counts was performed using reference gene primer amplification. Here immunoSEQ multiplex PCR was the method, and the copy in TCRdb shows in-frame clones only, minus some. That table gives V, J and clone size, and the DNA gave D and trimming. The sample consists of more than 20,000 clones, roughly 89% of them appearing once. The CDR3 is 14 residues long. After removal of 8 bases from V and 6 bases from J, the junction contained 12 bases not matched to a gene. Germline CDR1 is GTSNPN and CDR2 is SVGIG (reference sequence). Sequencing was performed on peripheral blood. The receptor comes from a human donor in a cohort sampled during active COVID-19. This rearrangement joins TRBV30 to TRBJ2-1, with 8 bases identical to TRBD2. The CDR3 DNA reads TGTGCCGGCCAAAAACGGGAGGGCCTCAATGAGCAGTTCTTC. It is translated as CAGQKREGLNEQFF.